The present T cell receptor (beta chain) was sequenced within a study of blood T cell repertoires in COVID-19 (TCRdb year 2020). About the full investigation: The collaborator samples originated in the United States, Italy and Spain and spanned the acute and convalescent phases of COVID-19. The material from the prospective study consisted of cDNA or gDNA derived from T cells, B-cell-depleted T cells, or PBMCs. Deeply sampled blood TCRbeta repertoires from subjects exposed to, actively infected with, or recovered from COVID-19 were included in the dataset. The repertoires were released in a freely available public database meant as a resource for research on the immune response to SARS-CoV-2. Samples came from the ongoing ImmuneRACE study (first 160 participants) plus 1,254 subjects from 6 global collaborators. Sample metadata almost always included a de-identified subject ID, COVID-19 status, age in years and sex. Where HLA class I and class II types were available, the types were taken from metadata supplied by the sample provider, not from assay-based typing. Paper-wide results and their limitations: Clinical and demographic metadata were provided uncurated, with the amount varying by source and participant.

Collaborating institutions collected whole blood in K2EDTA tubes following their own protocols. For TCRbeta analysis, collaborator samples were shipped as frozen whole blood, as isolated PBMCs, or as DNA extracted from either sample type. CDR1 and CDR2 (SGHRS, YFSETQ) derive from the germline V gene. The CDR3 holds 13 amino acids from the cysteine to the phenylalanine. Left in the record is the CDR3 DNA by itself, 39 bases read in frame from the first base. The V end loses 1 base and the J end loses 4 bases, and a stretch of 8 bases separates them. This clone was detected only once. Its antigen is not yet known. One base away there is no much larger clone; base qualities are not given. TCRbeta CDR3 regions were amplified from genomic DNA using the immunoSEQ Assay, a bias-controlled multiplex PCR. The authors processed their data as follows. The number of nucleated cells in each sample was estimated from the amplification of reference gene primers within the assay. To quantify the absolute abundance of each unique TCRbeta CDR3 rearrangement, sequence reads were collapsed and filtered. For each sample, productive Simpson clonality was calculated as the square root of Simpson's diversity index across productive rearrangements. TCRdb provides this immuneACCESS table in a form limited to in-frame rearrangements. Some clones are lacking; in checked studies, under half of them reflect an unresolved V gene, and why the rest are absent is not known. The DNA gave D and trimming, while V, J and clone size come from that table. The sample table holds fewer than 250,000 clones, of which roughly 82% were seen once. About 12% of the sample is in the top ten clones.

Recombination linked TRBV5-1 to TRBJ1-2; the D gene is perhaps TRBD1, on 5 matching bases. This TCR came from a woman aged 40 to 50 with acute or convalescent COVID-19. The sample taken for sequencing was peripheral blood. The CDR3 protein sequence reads: CASSLQGTYGYTF. The DNA sequence reads TGCGCCAGCAGCTTGCAGGGTACCTATGGCTACACCTTC.